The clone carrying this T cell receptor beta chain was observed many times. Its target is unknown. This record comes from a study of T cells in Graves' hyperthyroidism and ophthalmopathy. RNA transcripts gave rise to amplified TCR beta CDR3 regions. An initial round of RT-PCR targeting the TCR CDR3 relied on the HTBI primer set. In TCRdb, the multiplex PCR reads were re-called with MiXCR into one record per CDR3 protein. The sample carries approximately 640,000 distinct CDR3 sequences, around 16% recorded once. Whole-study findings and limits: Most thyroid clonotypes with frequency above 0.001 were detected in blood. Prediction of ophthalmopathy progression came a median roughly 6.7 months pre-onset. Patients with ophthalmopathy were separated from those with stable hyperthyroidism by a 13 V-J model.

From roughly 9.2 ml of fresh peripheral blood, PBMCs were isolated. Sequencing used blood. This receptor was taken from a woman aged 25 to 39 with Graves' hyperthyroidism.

As DNA, the CDR3 is TGTGCCAGCAGCTTCGACGGGAACTACGAGCAGTACTTC. It is translated as CASSFDGNYEQYF. V gene TRBV11-2 combines with J gene TRBJ2-7, with D perhaps matching TRBD2 (5 bases). The CDR3 spans 13 residues. Germline lookup yields CDR1 SGHAT and CDR2 FQNNGV. The V and J ends lost 3 bases and 3 bases respectively, with 9 bases between them.